This TCR beta chain was recorded in a study of OX40 agonist ivuxolimab in advanced cancers. Method: immunoSEQ multiplex PCR; TCRdb's copy keeps in-frame clones and lacks some. The table has about 59,000 clones, 65% to 90% seen once; the top ten hold approximately 0.7%. This sample comprised CD4+ or CD8+ T cells sorted from blood, obtained in a trial of the OX40 agonist ivuxolimab. This clonotype was obtained from an adult with an advanced solid tumor such as melanoma, head and neck, liver or kidney cancer.

CDR3 residues: CASSYTEGTQETQYF. CDR3 bases: TGTGCCAGCAGTTACACCGAGGGTACCCAAGAGACCCAGTACTTC. V and J are TRBV6-5 and TRBJ2-5; TRBD2 is a possible D gene (5 bases). The germline CDR1 and CDR2 sequences are MNHEY and SVGAGI. With 2 bases removed from V and 1 base from J, the gap between germline ends came to 11 bases. This CDR3 has 15 amino acids.